The clone carrying this T cell receptor (beta chain) was seen a handful of times. This sample is drawn from a study of regulatory T cells in long-lasting Graves disease. Time point defined: newly diagnosed GD, antithyroid drugs for less than 3 months. Extracted PBMC RNA gave rise to the TCR library. Arm-PCR with iRepertoire HTBI primers amplified the CDR3 regions for these TCR beta libraries. From the multiplex PCR reads, TCRdb called clonotypes with MiXCR, one entry per CDR3 protein. In the table there are about 440,000 distinct CDR3 sequences, 15% of which are singletons. The CDR3 consists of 13 residues. Trimming cost V 10 bases and J 1 base; bases outside gene matches: 7. Germline values: CDR1 SGHNT, CDR2 YYREEE (reference sequence). Separately, the same data were catalogued under a study of T cells in Graves' hyperthyroidism and ophthalmopathy. This second study notes: First-round RT-PCR targeting the TCR CDR3 was performed with the HTBI primer set.

The sequencing used peripheral blood mononuclear cells (PBMCs), collected at new diagnosis, from a patient treated with antithyroid drugs. The chain has TRBV5-4 and TRBJ2-5; 7 nucleotides match TRBD2. The TCR originated in a woman aged 25 to 39 with Graves disease. The CDR3 region is CAGRREPQETQYF. The CDR3 nucleotides read TGTGCCGGCCGGCGGGAGCCCCAAGAGACCCAGTACTTC.